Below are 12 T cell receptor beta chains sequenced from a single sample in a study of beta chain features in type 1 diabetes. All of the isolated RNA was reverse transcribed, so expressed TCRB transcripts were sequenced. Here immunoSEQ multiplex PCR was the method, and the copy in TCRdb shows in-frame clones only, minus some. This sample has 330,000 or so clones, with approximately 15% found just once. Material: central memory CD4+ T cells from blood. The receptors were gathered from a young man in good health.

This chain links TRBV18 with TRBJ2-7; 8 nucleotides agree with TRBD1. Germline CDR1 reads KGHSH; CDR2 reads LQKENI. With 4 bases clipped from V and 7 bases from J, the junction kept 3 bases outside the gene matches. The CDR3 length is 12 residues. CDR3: CASSRTGKEQYV. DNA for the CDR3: TGTGCCAGCTCACGGACAGGGAAAGAGCAGTACGTC.

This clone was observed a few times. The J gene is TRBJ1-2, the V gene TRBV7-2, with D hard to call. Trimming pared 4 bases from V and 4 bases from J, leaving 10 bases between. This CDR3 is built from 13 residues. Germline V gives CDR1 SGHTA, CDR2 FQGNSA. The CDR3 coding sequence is TGTGCCAGCAGCTCCCGGGCGACCTATGGCTACACCTTC. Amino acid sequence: CASSSRATYGYTF. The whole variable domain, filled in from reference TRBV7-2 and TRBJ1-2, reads GAGVSQSPSNKVTEKGKDVELRCDPISGHTALYWYRQSLGQGLEFLIYFQGNSAPDKSGLPSDRFSAERTGGSVSTLTIQRTQQEDSAVYLCASSSRATYGYTFGSGTRLTVV.

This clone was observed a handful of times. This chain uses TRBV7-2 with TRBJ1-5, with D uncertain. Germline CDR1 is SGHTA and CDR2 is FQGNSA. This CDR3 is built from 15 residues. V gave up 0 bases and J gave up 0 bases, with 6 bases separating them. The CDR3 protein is CASSLAPPSNQPQHF. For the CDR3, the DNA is TGTGCCAGCAGCTTAGCACCGCCTAGCAATCAGCCCCAGCATTTT.

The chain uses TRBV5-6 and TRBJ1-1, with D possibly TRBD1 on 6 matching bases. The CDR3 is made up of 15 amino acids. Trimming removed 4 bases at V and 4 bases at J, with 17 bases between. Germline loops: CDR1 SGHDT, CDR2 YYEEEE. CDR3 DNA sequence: TGTGCCAGCAGCGGCTACAGGGTAGGAGGCACTGAAGCTTTCTTT. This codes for CASSGYRVGGTEAFF.

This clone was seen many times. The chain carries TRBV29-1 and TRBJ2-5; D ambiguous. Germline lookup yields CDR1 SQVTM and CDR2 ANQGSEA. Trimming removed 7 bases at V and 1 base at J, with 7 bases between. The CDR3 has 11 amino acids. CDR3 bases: TGCAGCGCCGGGTTCCAAGAGACCCAGTACTTC. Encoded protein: CSAGFQETQYF. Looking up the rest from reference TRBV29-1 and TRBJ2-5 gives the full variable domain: SAVISQKPSRDICQRGTSLTIQCQVDSQVTMMFWYRQQPGQSLTLIATANQGSEATYESGFVIDKFPISRPNLTFSTLTVSNMSPEDSSIYLCSAGFQETQYFGPGTRLLVL.

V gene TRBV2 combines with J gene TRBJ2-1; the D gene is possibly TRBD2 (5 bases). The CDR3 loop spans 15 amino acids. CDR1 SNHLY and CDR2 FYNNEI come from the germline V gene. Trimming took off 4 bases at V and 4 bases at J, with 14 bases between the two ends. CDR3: CASSAFRRGYNEQFF. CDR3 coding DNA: TGTGCCAGCAGTGCATTCCGCCGGGGATACAATGAGCAGTTCTTC.

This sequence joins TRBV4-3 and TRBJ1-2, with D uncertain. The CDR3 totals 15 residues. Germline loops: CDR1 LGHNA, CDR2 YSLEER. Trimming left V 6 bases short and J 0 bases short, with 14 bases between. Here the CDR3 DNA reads TGCGCCAGCAGTCCAGCCCCAGGAACTAACTATGGCTACACCTTC. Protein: CASSPAPGTNYGYTF.

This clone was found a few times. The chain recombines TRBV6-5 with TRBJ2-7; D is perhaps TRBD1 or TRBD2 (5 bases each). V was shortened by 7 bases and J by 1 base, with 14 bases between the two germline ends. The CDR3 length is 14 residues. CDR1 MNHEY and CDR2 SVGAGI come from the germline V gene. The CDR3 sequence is CASKEAGLSYEQYF. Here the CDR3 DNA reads TGTGCCAGCAAGGAGGCAGGGTTATCCTACGAGCAGTACTTC.

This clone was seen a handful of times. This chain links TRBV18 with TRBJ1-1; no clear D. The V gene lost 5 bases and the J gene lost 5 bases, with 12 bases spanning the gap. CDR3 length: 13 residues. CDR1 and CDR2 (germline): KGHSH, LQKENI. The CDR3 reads CASSTDESTEAFF. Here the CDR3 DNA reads TGTGCCAGCTCAACGGACGAATCAACTGAAGCTTTCTTT. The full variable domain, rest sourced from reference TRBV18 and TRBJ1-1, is NAGVMQNPRHLVRRRGQEARLRCSPMKGHSHVYWYRQLPEEGLKFMVYLQKENIIDESGMPKERFSAEFPKEGPSILRIQQVVRGDSAAYFCASSTDESTEAFFGQGTRLTVV.

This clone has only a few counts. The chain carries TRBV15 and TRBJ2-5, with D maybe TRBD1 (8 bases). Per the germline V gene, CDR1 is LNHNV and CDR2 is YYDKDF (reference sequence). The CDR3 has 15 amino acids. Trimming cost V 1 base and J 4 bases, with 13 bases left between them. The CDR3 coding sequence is TGTGCCACCAGCAGAGCGAACAGGGGGGGAGAGACCCAGTACTTC. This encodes CATSRANRGGETQYF. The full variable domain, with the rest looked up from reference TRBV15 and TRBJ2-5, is DAMVIQNPRYQVTQFGKPVTLSCSQTLNHNVMYWYQQKSSQAPKLLFHYYDKDFNNEADTPDNFQSRRPNTSFCFLDIRSPGLGDTAMYLCATSRANRGGETQYFGPGTRLLVL.

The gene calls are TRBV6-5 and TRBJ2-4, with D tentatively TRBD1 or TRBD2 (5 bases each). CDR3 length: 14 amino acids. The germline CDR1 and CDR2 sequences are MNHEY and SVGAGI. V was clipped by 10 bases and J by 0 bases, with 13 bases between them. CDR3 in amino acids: CATLTAVAKNIQYF. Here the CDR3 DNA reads TGTGCCACGCTGACAGCGGTAGCCAAAAACATTCAGTACTTC.

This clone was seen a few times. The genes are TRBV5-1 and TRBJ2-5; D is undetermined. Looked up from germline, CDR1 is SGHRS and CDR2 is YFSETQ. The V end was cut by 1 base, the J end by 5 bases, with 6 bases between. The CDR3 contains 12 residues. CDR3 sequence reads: CASSLTTETQYF. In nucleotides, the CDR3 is TGCGCCAGCAGCTTGACTACGGAGACCCAGTACTTC.